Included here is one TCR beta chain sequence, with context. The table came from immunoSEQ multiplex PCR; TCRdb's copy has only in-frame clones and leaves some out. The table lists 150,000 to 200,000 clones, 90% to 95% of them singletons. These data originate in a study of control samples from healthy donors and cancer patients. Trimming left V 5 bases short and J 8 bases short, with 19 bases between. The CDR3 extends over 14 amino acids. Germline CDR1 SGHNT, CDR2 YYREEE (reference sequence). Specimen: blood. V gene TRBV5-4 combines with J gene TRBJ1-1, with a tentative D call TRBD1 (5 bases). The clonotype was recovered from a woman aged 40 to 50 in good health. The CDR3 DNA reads TGTGCCAGCAGTAAATCGTTGGGGCAGTGGGAAGCTTTCTTT. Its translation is CASSKSLGQWEAFF. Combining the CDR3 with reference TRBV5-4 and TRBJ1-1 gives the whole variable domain ETGVTQSPTHLIKTRGQQVTLRCSSQSGHNTVSWYQQALGQGPQFIFQYYREEENGRGNFPPRFSGLQFPNYSSELNVNALELDDSALYLCASSKSLGQWEAFFGQGTRLTVV.